The 19 T cell receptor beta chains below all came from one sample that was sequenced in a study of early stage breast cancer tumors. TCRdb keeps only in-frame clones here, not all; method: immunoSEQ multiplex PCR. The sample lists about 63,000 clones; 60% to 85% were seen once. Specimen: blood. These receptors all come from a person aged 25-39 years with breast cancer.

V and J are TRBV19 and TRBJ1-5; no clear D. V shed 9 bases and J shed 2 bases, with 17 bases lying between them. Germline CDR1 is LNHDA and CDR2 is SQIVND (reference sequence). This CDR3 region has 15 residues. In DNA form, the CDR3 reads TGTGCCAGGGTTGGAGTTGGGCCATGCAATCAGCCCCAGCATTTT. It yields the protein CARVGVGPCNQPQHF.

The V and J genes are TRBV5-1 and TRBJ1-1; D perhaps matches TRBD1 (5 bases). Germline loops: CDR1 SGHRS, CDR2 YFSETQ. This CDR3 region has 16 residues. The V gene lost 2 bases and the J gene lost 0 bases, with 14 bases spanning the gap. DNA of the CDR3: TGCGCCAGCAGCTTAGCCGCCAGGACAATGAACACTGAAGCTTTCTTT. Translation gives CASSLAARTMNTEAFF.

The chain employs TRBV19 and TRBJ1-5; no reliable D call. Germline V gene data show CDR1 as LNHDA and CDR2 as SQIVND (reference sequence). The CDR3 consists of 14 residues. The germline V and J ends were trimmed by 3 bases and 7 bases, with 13 bases remaining between them. DNA of the CDR3: TGTGCCAGTAGTATTATCGGTGGCGGGCAGCCCCAGCATTTT. Its protein is CASSIIGGGQPQHF.

V usage is TRBV2 and J usage is TRBJ2-1, with D perhaps being TRBD1 or TRBD2 (5 bases each). CDR1 is SNHLY and CDR2 is FYNNEI in the germline V gene. V lost 3 bases to trimming and J lost 3 bases, with 6 bases between them. The CDR3 length is 13 residues. For the CDR3, the DNA is TGTGCCAGCAGTGAGGGGGACTACAATGAGCAGTTCTTC. Its translation: CASSEGDYNEQFF. Full variable domain (remainder filled in from reference TRBV2 and TRBJ2-1): EPEVTQTPSHQVTQMGQEVILRCVPISNHLYFYWYRQILGQKVEFLVSFYNNEISEKSEIFDDQFSVERPDGSNFTLKIRSTKLEDSAMYFCASSEGDYNEQFFGPGTRLTVL.

This clone was counted between two and nine times. V and J are TRBV5-1 and TRBJ1-6; D not resolved. Trimming removed 4 bases at V and 7 bases at J, with 15 bases between. CDR3 length: 15 residues. Germline V gene sequence: CDR1 SGHRS, CDR2 YFSETQ. CDR3 amino acids: CASSPGSLGNSPLHF. CDR3 bases: TGCGCCAGCAGCCCGGGGTCTTTGGGGAATTCACCCCTCCACTTT.

The chain joins TRBV10-1 to TRBJ2-2; the match to TRBD2 covers 14 bases. The trim removed 6 bases at V and 4 bases at J, leaving 10 bases unmatched. This CDR3 has 18 amino acids. Germline V CDR1 and CDR2: WNHNN, SYGVQD (reference sequence). The CDR3 region is CASRPGPGTSGSTGELFF. CDR3 bases: TGCGCCAGCAGACCAGGGCCCGGGACTAGCGGGAGCACCGGGGAGCTGTTTTTT.

The rearrangement uses TRBV11-3 and TRBJ1-1; no firm D call. CDR1 and CDR2 from the germline V gene are SGHNT and YENEEA. V was clipped by 0 bases and J by 1 base, with 6 bases between them. The CDR3 covers 14 residues. CDR3 residues: CASSLDRANTEAFF. The CDR3 DNA sequence: TGTGCCAGCAGCTTAGATCGAGCGAACACTGAAGCTTTCTTT. Supplemented by reference TRBV11-3 and TRBJ1-1, the full variable domain reads EAGVVQSPRYKIIEKKQPVAFWCNPISGHNTLYWYLQNLGQGPELLIRYENEEAVDDSQLPKDRFSAERLKGVDSTLKIQPAELGDSAVYLCASSLDRANTEAFFGQGTRLTVV.

This CDR3 reads CASTPSSGPSYGYTF. CDR3 nucleotide sequence: TGTGCCAGCACTCCCTCCAGTGGGCCCAGCTATGGCTACACCTTC. This sequence joins TRBV11-2 and TRBJ1-2, with no clear D. Germline-derived CDR1 and CDR2 are SGHAT and FQNNGV. This CDR3 is built from 15 residues. V was clipped by 7 bases and J by 4 bases, with 19 bases between them.

The gene calls are TRBV18 and TRBJ1-3, with 9 positions matching TRBD1. Germline trimming cut 3 bases from V and 0 bases from J; bases unmatched to any gene: 3. CDR3 size: 16 residues. Germline CDR1 and CDR2: KGHSH and LQKENI. In DNA, the CDR3 is TGTGCCAGCTCACCCCAGACAGGGGGCTCTGGAAACACCATATATTTT. Translation: CASSPQTGGSGNTIYF.

The chain has TRBV7-2 and TRBJ1-1; D may be TRBD1 (5 bases). CDR1 is SGHTA and CDR2 is FQGNSA in the germline V gene. CDR3 length: 16 residues. With 7 bases removed from V and 11 bases from J, the gap between germline ends came to 29 bases. CDR3 nucleotides: TGTGCCAGCACCCCCGTGGTCGCAGGATTCGTCCGGGGGGCTTTCTTT. Encoded protein: CASTPVVAGFVRGAFF.

J is TRBJ2-1 and V is TRBV7-6; D is undetermined. Per the germline V gene, CDR1 is SGHVS and CDR2 is FNYEAQ. The V and J ends lost 6 bases and 9 bases respectively, with 12 bases between them. This CDR3 contains 12 residues. The CDR3 DNA reads TGTGCCAGCAGGCCTTGGGCCGGTGAGCAGTTCTTC. Its translation is CASRPWAGEQFF.

Comments on this clone: One end of the junction varies from germline; a read error may be responsible. The gene calls are TRBV4-2 and TRBJ2-5; D is perhaps TRBD2 (5 bases). CDR3 size: 13 residues. From germline, CDR1 is LGHNA and CDR2 YNFKEQ. The CDR3 DNA reads as TGTGCCAGCGCGGGCCCCGGGAAAGAGGCCCAGTACTTC. Amino acids: CASAGPGKEAQYF.

The J gene is TRBJ2-2, the V gene TRBV9, with a tentative D call TRBD2 (5 bases). Germline lookup yields CDR1 SGDLS and CDR2 YYNGEE. The length of the CDR3 is 17 residues. Trimming shortened V by 6 bases and J by 6 bases, and 24 bases separated the two germline ends. In DNA form, the CDR3 reads TGTGCCAGCAACCCCGGGGATGGCGGGTTAAGAGCCGGGGAGCTGTTTTTT. Its translation: CASNPGDGGLRAGELFF. Variable domain in full (rest from reference TRBV9 and TRBJ2-2): DSGVTQTPKHLITATGQRVTLRCSPRSGDLSVYWYQQSLDQGLQFLIQYYNGEERAKGNILERFSAQQFPDLHSELNLSSLELGDSALYFCASNPGDGGLRAGELFFGEGSRLTVL.

This rearrangement joins TRBV7-2 to TRBJ1-3, with 7 bases that match TRBD1. Germline V gives CDR1 SGHTA, CDR2 FQGNSA. Losses at the gene ends were 6 bases for V and 2 bases for J; bases not matched to a gene: 7. The length of the CDR3 is 15 residues. The DNA for the CDR3 is TGTGCCAGCAGTCACGACACAGGGGCTGGAAACACCATATATTTT. Its protein product is CASSHDTGAGNTIYF.

V is TRBV4-3 and J is TRBJ2-7; D might be TRBD1 (7 bases). V lost 1 base and J 6 bases, leaving 22 bases between the germline ends. There are 17 residues in the CDR3. In germline, CDR1 is LGHNA, CDR2 YSLEER. Here the CDR3 reads CASSQVAGGGFGGEQYF. The CDR3 bases are TGCGCCAGCAGCCAAGTGGCAGGGGGTGGCTTCGGGGGCGAGCAGTACTTC.

The rearrangement uses TRBV6-5 and TRBJ1-6, with D unresolved. CDR1 is MNHEY and CDR2 is SVGAGI in the germline V gene. This CDR3 has 14 residues. The ends were cut back, 2 bases at V and 7 bases at J, with 9 bases in the middle. This CDR3 reads CASSYGGSNSPLHF. The CDR3 DNA sequence: TGTGCCAGCAGTTACGGTGGGAGCAATTCACCCCTCCACTTT.

V usage is TRBV10-3 and J usage is TRBJ1-6; D might be TRBD1 (5 bases). Per the germline V gene, CDR1 is ENHRY and CDR2 is SYGVKD. The CDR3 is made up of 15 amino acids. Trimming removed 0 bases at V and 7 bases at J, with 10 bases between. CDR3 amino acids: CAISESQGSNSPLHF. CDR3 nucleotide sequence: TGTGCCATCAGTGAGTCGCAGGGAAGCAATTCACCCCTCCACTTT.

This clone has just a few counts. The V call is TRBV2, the J call TRBJ1-1; 7 nucleotides match TRBD1. V was pared by 5 bases and J by 10 bases, with 4 bases of the junction left unmatched. From germline, CDR1 is SNHLY and CDR2 FYNNEI. CDR3 size: 11 residues. The CDR3 nucleotides are TGTGCCAGCAGTAGAGGGGGCACAGCTTTCTTT. Translation gives CASSRGGTAFF.

This chain connects TRBV7-8 to TRBJ1-2; D is uncertain. From germline, CDR1 is SGHVS and CDR2 FQNEAQ. The ends were cut back, 7 bases at V and 0 bases at J, with 15 bases in the middle. The CDR3 is 15 amino acids. In DNA, the CDR3 is TGTGCCAGCACTATGGGGTCCAGGCCTAACTATGGCTACACCTTC. Its protein product is CASTMGSRPNYGYTF.